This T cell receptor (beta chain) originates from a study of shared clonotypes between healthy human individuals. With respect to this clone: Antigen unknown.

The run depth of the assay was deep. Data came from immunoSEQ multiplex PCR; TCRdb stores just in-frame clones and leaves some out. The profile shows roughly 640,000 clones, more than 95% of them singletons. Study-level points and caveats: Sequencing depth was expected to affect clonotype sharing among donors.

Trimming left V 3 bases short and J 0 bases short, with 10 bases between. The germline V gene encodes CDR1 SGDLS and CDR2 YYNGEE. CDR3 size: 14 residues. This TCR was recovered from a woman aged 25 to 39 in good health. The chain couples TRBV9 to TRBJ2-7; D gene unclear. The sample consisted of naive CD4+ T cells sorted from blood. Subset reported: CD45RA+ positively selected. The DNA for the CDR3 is TGTGCCAGCAGCGATCAGGAGAGCTCCTACGAGCAGTACTTC. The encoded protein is CASSDQESSYEQYF.